Listed below are T cell receptor beta chains from one sample, sequenced in a study of cytomegalovirus exposure and HLA in healthy donors. Sequenced by immunoSEQ multiplex PCR; TCRdb stores in-frame clones only, minus some. The sample consists of under 200,000 clones, roughly four fifths of them appearing once. The sequenced material came from PBMCs. These receptors all stem from a man aged 25 to 40 in good health and CMV-seronegative. CDR3s leave out the opening cysteine and the closing phenylalanine or tryptophan. A D gene is named only where the DNA matches it firmly. Part of the rows lack a size; the others show once, few, many or a class for expanded clones.

>TRBV6-5|-|TRBJ2-2|-
ASSHSGYGTGELF
>TRBV6-6|-|TRBJ1-5|-
ASSQRGGQPQH
>TRBV19|-|TRBJ2-7|TRBD2
ASSQTSASSYEQY
>TRBV5-6|-|TRBJ1-2|-
ASTPGGSANYGYT
>TRBV30|once|TRBJ1-3|-
AWSGGAGRNTIY
>TRBV29-1|-|TRBJ1-1|-
SCAWPEAF
>TRBV4-1|once|TRBJ2-7|-
ASSQAGISYEQY
>TRBV25-1|-|TRBJ2-7|TRBD1
ASSFTGTGYYEQY
>TRBV4-1|once|TRBJ2-7|TRBD2
ASSHGGGSYEQY
>TRBV27|-|TRBJ1-5|-
ASRQGVQPQH
>TRBV5-1|few|TRBJ2-1|-
ASSFGRGSYNEQF
>TRBV7-3|few|TRBJ2-6|-
ASSVRGANVLT
>TRBV5-6|-|TRBJ2-2|TRBD1
ASSRPLGTGALHTGELF
>TRBV19|once|TRBJ1-5|-
ASRLLINNQPQH
>TRBV9|-|TRBJ1-1|-
ASSAPGRADTEAF
>TRBV28|-|TRBJ1-5|-
AGGSNQPQH
>TRBV1|-|TRBJ1-2|-
TSSQVGQAHGYT
>TRBV2|-|TRBJ2-4|TRBD2
ASKTTSGRIGNIQY
>TRBV28|-|TRBJ2-7|TRBD2
ASSFRAGDEWSYEQY
>TRBV6-1|few|TRBJ2-5|-
ASSEGGGMQETQY
>TRBV10-1|-|TRBJ1-1|-
ASSESTGNTEAF
>TRBV4-1|-|TRBJ2-1|TRBD2
ASSPGLAGHYNEQF
>TRBV5-1|-|TRBJ1-2|-
ASSLAAGSTYGYT
>TRBV7-3|-|TRBJ2-2|-
ASSLLGGSNTGELF
>TRBV5-1|-|TRBJ2-3|TRBD2
ASSFGGGYTDTQY
>TRBV14|-|TRBJ1-1|-
ASSQVRGPTEAF
>TRBV11-3|-|TRBJ2-5|-
ASSFADQETQY
>TRBV5-1|-|TRBJ2-2|-
ASSWQQNTGELF
>TRBV5-1|-|TRBJ2-2|-
ASSLRTGYTGELF
>TRBV6-1|few|TRBJ2-5|TRBD1
ASSEVGTARVETQY
>TRBV5-1|-|TRBJ2-3|-
ASSPSTGTDTQY
>TRBV5-1|-|TRBJ2-6|-
ASSPDRWAGSTGANVLT
>TRBV7-3|-|TRBJ2-5|TRBD1
ASSWGQGQTQY